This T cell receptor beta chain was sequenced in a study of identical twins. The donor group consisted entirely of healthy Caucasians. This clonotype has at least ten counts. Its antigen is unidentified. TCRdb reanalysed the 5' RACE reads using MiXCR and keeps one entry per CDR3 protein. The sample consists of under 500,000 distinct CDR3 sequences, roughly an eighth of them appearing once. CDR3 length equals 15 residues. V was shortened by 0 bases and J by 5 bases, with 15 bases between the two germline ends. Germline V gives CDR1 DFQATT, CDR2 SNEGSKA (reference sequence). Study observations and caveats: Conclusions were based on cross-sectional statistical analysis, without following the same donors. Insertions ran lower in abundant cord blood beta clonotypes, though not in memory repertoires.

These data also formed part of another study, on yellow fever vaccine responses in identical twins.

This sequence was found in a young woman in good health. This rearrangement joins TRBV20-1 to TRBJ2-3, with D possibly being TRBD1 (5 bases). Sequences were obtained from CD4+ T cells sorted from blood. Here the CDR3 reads CSARDRKGAKDTQYF. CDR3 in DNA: TGCAGTGCTAGAGATCGGAAAGGGGCCAAAGATACGCAGTATTTT.